This TCR beta chain was recovered during a study of monozygotic twins with inflammatory bowel disease. Study outcomes and limitations: IBD patients exhibited fewer clonotypes shared with other individuals than healthy twins, particularly with disease activity.

Per-sample cDNA came from eight separate reactions. TCRdb re-called the 5' RACE reads, yielding one record per CDR3 amino acid sequence without DNA. The ten top clones account for around 2%, within a sample of approximately 340,000 distinct CDR3 sequences. The length of the CDR3 is 13 residues. Germline lookup yields CDR1 SGHDT and CDR2 YYEEEE. In the case of this clonotype: No antigen is known for it.

This TCR came from a human donor with ulcerative colitis or Crohn's disease, or a healthy co-twin of an affected twin (not recorded which). The chain links TRBV5-6 to TRBJ1-2; the D gene TCRdb calls, TRBD1, cannot be checked with no DNA. The sequenced sample consisted of blood. CDR3 region: CASSLLSGGGYTF.